One and the same sample provided the 27 T cell receptor beta chains below, sequenced in a study of neurological immune-mediated disorders. One entry per CDR3 protein, called by TCRdb with MiXCR from the 5' RACE reads. Of about 59,000 distinct CDR3 sequences in the sample, roughly 3.2% were seen once. Sequencing was carried out using PBMCs. Source of these receptors: a woman aged 25 to 39 with multiple sclerosis.

This chain links TRBV7-2 with TRBJ1-3; 8 positions agree with TRBD1. The CDR3 is 15 amino acids. V lost 1 base, J lost 3 bases, and 2 bases stayed unmatched. The germline V gene encodes CDR1 SGHTA and CDR2 FQGNSA. In DNA form, the CDR3 reads TGTGCCAGCAGCTTAGGGACAGGGTTTGGAAACACCATATATTTT. As protein: CASSLGTGFGNTIYF.

V is TRBV19 and J is TRBJ1-2; D is perhaps TRBD1 (5 bases). The V and J ends lost 3 bases and 6 bases respectively, with 11 bases between them. Germline V gene data show CDR1 as LNHDA and CDR2 as SQIVND (reference sequence). This CDR3 contains 13 residues. Written as DNA, the CDR3 is TGTGCCAGTAGTATCCCCGCGGGGGATGGCTACACCTTC. This codes for CASSIPAGDGYTF.

This clonotype was found many times. The J gene is TRBJ2-7, the V gene TRBV6-5; TRBD1 matches 8 bases. The CDR3 length is 14 residues. CDR1 and CDR2 from the germline V gene are MNHEY and SVGAGI. Germline trimming cut 4 bases from V and 2 bases from J; bases unmatched to any gene: 4. CDR3 bases: TGTGCCAGCAGTTGGGCAGGGGGCCCCTACGAGCAGTACTTC. Protein: CASSWAGGPYEQYF.

This clonotype was detected ten times or more. The gene calls are TRBV5-1 and TRBJ1-3; 7 bases line up with TRBD1. Germline CDR1 reads SGHRS; CDR2 reads YFSETQ. After removal of 3 bases from V and 2 bases from J, the junction contained 2 bases not matched to a gene. This CDR3 contains 14 residues. The CDR3 reads CASSSGQTGNTIYF. CDR3 bases: TGCGCCAGCAGCTCGGGACAGACTGGAAACACCATATATTTT.

At least ten counts were recorded for this clonotype. The rearrangement links TRBV12-3 or TRBV12-4 to TRBJ1-3; D gene uncertain. This CDR3 region has 13 residues. V was trimmed by 3 bases and J by 0 bases, leaving 3 bases between them. CDR3 in DNA: TGTGCCAGCAGTTTTGTCTCTGGAAACACCATATATTTT. Its protein product is CASSFVSGNTIYF.

As concerns this clonotype: One junction end disagrees with the germline gene, perhaps due to a read error. The chain links TRBV5-1 to TRBJ1-3, with 9 bases lining up with TRBD1. The CDR3 is 17 amino acids. Germline CDR1 reads SGHRS; CDR2 reads YFSETQ. CDR3 sequence (DNA): TGCGCCAGCAGCCGGGTAGGACAGGGGAACCCTGGAAAAACCATATATTTT. Translation gives CASSRVGQGNPGKTIYF.

This clonotype was observed at least ten times. V usage is TRBV20-1 and J usage is TRBJ2-2; 11 nucleotides agree with TRBD2. Germline loops: CDR1 DFQATT, CDR2 SNEGSKA (reference sequence). The V segment lost 5 bases and the J segment 7 bases; nucleotides outside the gene matches: 6. CDR3 length: 14 residues. CDR3: CSAGRLAGRGELFF. The CDR3 coding sequence is TGCAGTGCTGGGAGACTAGCGGGACGCGGGGAGCTGTTTTTT.

V and J are TRBV5-5 and TRBJ2-2, with 7 bases matching TRBD1. After removal of 4 bases from V and 2 bases from J, the junction contained 8 bases not matched to a gene. The CDR3 has 16 residues. Germline-derived CDR1 and CDR2 are SGHKS and YYEKEE (reference sequence). The CDR3 DNA reads as TGTGCCAGCAGCCCGCTGACAGGGTCCAACACCGGGGAGCTGTTTTTT. This translates into CASSPLTGSNTGELFF. The full variable domain, its missing parts supplied by reference TRBV5-5 and TRBJ2-2, is DAGVTQSPTHLIKTRGQQVTLRCSPISGHKSVSWYQQVLGQGPQFIFQYYEKEERGRGNFPDRFSARQFPNYSSELNVNALLLGDSALYLCASSPLTGSNTGELFFGEGSRLTVL.

This clonotype appeared a few times. The chain combines TRBV5-1 with TRBJ1-3; tentative D call: TRBD1 (6 bases). Germline V gene sequence: CDR1 SGHRS, CDR2 YFSETQ. This CDR3 is 15 amino acids long. Trimming left V 0 bases short and J 10 bases short, with 17 bases between. CDR3 residues: CASSLGGTTFKTIYF. CDR3 nucleotide sequence: TGCGCCAGCAGCTTGGGAGGGACAACATTCAAAACCATATATTTT.

This clonotype was counted ten times or more. In DNA, the CDR3 is TGTGCCAGCTCACCACCGAGCAGCTTGGGTTCACCCCTCCACTTT. Translating gives CASSPPSSLGSPLHF. V usage is TRBV18 and J usage is TRBJ1-6; no definite D call. Germline-derived CDR1 and CDR2 are KGHSH and LQKENI. This CDR3 comprises 15 residues. V was pared by 0 bases and J by 9 bases, with 12 bases between.

This clonotype was recorded at least ten times. The rearrangement links TRBV5-1 to TRBJ1-1; unclear D gene. Germline V gene sequence: CDR1 SGHRS, CDR2 YFSETQ. V lost 0 bases and J lost 4, with 7 bases in between. The CDR3 extends over 13 amino acids. CDR3 in DNA: TGCGCCAGCAGCTTGGGGGAGGGCACTGAAGCTTTCTTT. Its protein product is CASSLGEGTEAFF.

This clonotype was found many times. The V and J genes are TRBV7-2 and TRBJ2-7; possibly TRBD2 for D (5 bases). Trimming pared 4 bases from V and 6 bases from J, leaving 22 bases between. The V gene's germline CDR1 is SGHTA and CDR2 FQGNSA. The CDR3 spans 16 residues. The CDR3 nucleotides are TGTGCCAGCAGCTCCTTCCCCCTAGCAGGATCGACCGAGCAGTACTTC. The encoded protein is CASSSFPLAGSTEQYF.

At least ten counts were recorded for this clonotype. The V and J genes are TRBV4-1 and TRBJ2-5; D gene uncertain. This CDR3 spans 15 amino acids. From germline, CDR1 is MGHRA and CDR2 YSYEKL. Trimming took off 0 bases at V and 1 base at J, with 9 bases between the two ends. This chain's CDR3 is CASSQDPLFQETQYF. CDR3 nucleotides: TGCGCCAGCAGCCAAGATCCTCTGTTCCAAGAGACCCAGTACTTC.

This clonotype was seen many times. The chain joins TRBV5-1 to TRBJ1-5; 8 nucleotides agree with TRBD1. After removal of 4 bases from V and 0 bases from J, the junction contained 3 bases not matched to a gene. The CDR3 consists of 15 residues. In germline, CDR1 is SGHRS, CDR2 YFSETQ. CDR3 loop: CASSEGTGSNQPQHF. CDR3 sequence (DNA): TGCGCCAGCAGCGAGGGGACAGGTAGCAATCAGCCCCAGCATTTT. The variable domain in full, with the rest retrieved from reference TRBV5-1 and TRBJ1-5, is KAGVTQTPRYLIKTRGQQVTLSCSPISGHRSVSWYQQTPGQGLQFLFEYFSETQRNKGNFPGRFSGRQFSNSRSEMNVSTLELGDSALYLCASSEGTGSNQPQHFGDGTRLSIL.

The chain recombines TRBV5-6 with TRBJ2-7, with D perhaps TRBD1 (5 bases). This CDR3 region has 13 residues. The germline V gene has CDR1 SGHDT and CDR2 YYEEEE. V was trimmed by 2 bases and J by 2 bases, leaving 8 bases between them. CDR3 nucleotides: TGTGCCAGCAGCTTTACAGGTGCCTACGAGCAGTACTTC. This translates into CASSFTGAYEQYF.

This clonotype has at least ten counts. V gene TRBV5-1 combines with J gene TRBJ2-1; D remains unclear. The CDR3 runs to 13 residues. CDR1 is SGHRS and CDR2 is YFSETQ in the germline V gene. V dropped 4 bases and J dropped 7 bases, with 12 bases sitting between them. The CDR3 loop is CASSGGNSNEQFF. The CDR3, as DNA: TGCGCCAGCAGCGGTGGTAATAGTAATGAGCAGTTCTTC.

This clonotype was recorded at least ten times. The chain has TRBV7-2 and TRBJ2-2; weak D call: TRBD2 (6 bases). The germline V and J ends were trimmed by 0 bases and 5 bases, with 7 bases remaining between them. The germline V gene has CDR1 SGHTA and CDR2 FQGNSA. The CDR3 runs 14 residues. CDR3 protein: CASSLAGGTGELFF. CDR3 bases: TGTGCCAGCAGCTTAGCTGGGGGGACCGGGGAGCTGTTTTTT.

For this clonotype: Germline is not matched at one junction end, which may reflect a read error. V usage is TRBV20-1 and J usage is TRBJ2-4; 8 bases align to TRBD1. This CDR3 contains 12 residues. Per the germline V gene, CDR1 is DFQATT and CDR2 is SNEGSKA (reference sequence). The CDR3 loop reads CSFQGAKKIQYF. The DNA for the CDR3 is TGCAGTTTTCAGGGGGCCAAAAAAATTCAGTACTTC.

In this sample, this clonotype is medium-sized. The CDR3, as DNA: TGTGCCAGCAGCCACCCCGACGGGTCCTCGGCCTACGAGCAGTACTTC. Residues: CASSHPDGSSAYEQYF. This chain uses TRBV4-2 with TRBJ2-7; the D is unclear. V shed 3 bases and J shed 2 bases, with 17 bases lying between them. Germline lookup yields CDR1 LGHNA and CDR2 YNFKEQ. The CDR3 is 16 amino acids.

This clonotype was observed at least ten times. The J gene is TRBJ2-7, the V gene TRBV20-1, with TRBD1 matching 7 bases. Germline CDR1 DFQATT, CDR2 SNEGSKA (reference sequence). The CDR3 has 12 residues. Trimming took 6 bases from V and 2 from J; bases not matched to a gene: 4. The CDR3: CSALGQTYEQYF. The CDR3, as DNA: TGCAGTGCCCTGGGACAGACCTACGAGCAGTACTTC.

This clonotype was detected ten times or more. The V call is TRBV25-1, the J call TRBJ2-7; 9 positions agree with TRBD1. After removal of 8 bases from V and 3 bases from J, the junction contained 11 bases not matched to a gene. Per the germline V gene, CDR1 is MGHDK and CDR2 is SYGVNS. The CDR3 contains 15 residues. This chain's CDR3 is CASEQAGTGLYEQYF. For the CDR3, the DNA is TGTGCCAGCGAACAAGCCGGGACAGGGCTCTACGAGCAGTACTTC.

The table lists this clonotype with a few counts. A read error may produce the germline difference seen at one junction end. The chain combines TRBV7-2 with TRBJ1-5, with 10 bases lining up with TRBD1. Germline CDR1 is SGHTA and CDR2 is FQGNSA. The CDR3 extends over 17 amino acids. DNA of the CDR3: TGTGCCAGCAGCCCATGGACAGGGGGTACGATCAATCAGCCCCAGAATTTT. This codes for CASSPWTGGTINQPQNF.

This clonotype has a count of ten or more. The V gene is TRBV7-2, the J gene TRBJ1-5; a possible D gene is TRBD1 (5 bases). Trimming removed 3 bases from V and 9 bases from J, with 18 bases in between. Germline V gene data show CDR1 as SGHTA and CDR2 as FQGNSA. The CDR3 length is 15 residues. CDR3 sequence reads: CASSFGATRRSPQHF. The CDR3 DNA reads TGTGCCAGCAGCTTCGGGGCGACACGACGTTCGCCCCAGCATTTT. Together with reference TRBV7-2 and TRBJ1-5, the CDR3 gives the full variable domain: GAGVSQSPSNKVTEKGKDVELRCDPISGHTALYWYRQSLGQGLEFLIYFQGNSAPDKSGLPSDRFSAERTGGSVSTLTIQRTQQEDSAVYLCASSFGATRRSPQHFGDGTRLSIL.

This clonotype was picked up many times. The chain employs TRBV20-1 and TRBJ2-7, with 7 bases identical to TRBD2. This CDR3 spans 15 amino acids. Germline CDR1 is DFQATT and CDR2 is SNEGSKA (reference sequence). Losses at the gene ends were 0 bases for V and 0 bases for J; bases not matched to a gene: 5. The CDR3 sequence: CSARDIGRSSYEQYF. The CDR3 coding sequence is TGCAGTGCTAGAGATATCGGGAGGAGCTCCTACGAGCAGTACTTC.

There are many counts of this clonotype. Sequence at one end of the junction differs from germline and may be a read error. The chain recombines TRBV28 with TRBJ1-5; D possibly corresponds to TRBD1 (6 bases). Germline V gene sequence: CDR1 MDHEN, CDR2 SYDVKM. The CDR3 runs 14 residues. CDR3 DNA: TGTGCCAGCCGTCAGCTTGGGGGCAATCAGCCCCAGAATTTT. The encoded protein is CASRQLGGNQPQNF.

Many counts were recorded for this clonotype. This chain connects TRBV3-1 to TRBJ1-2; D gene uncertain. Trimming left V 11 bases short and J 8 bases short, with 18 bases between. Germline V lookup: CDR1 LGHDT, CDR2 YNNKEL (reference sequence). This CDR3 contains 12 residues. In DNA, the CDR3 is TGTGCCCCGAATTCCAGTCCCATCGGCTACACCTTC. Its protein product is CAPNSSPIGYTF.

Remarks on this clonotype: This likely comes from a read error, as the CDR3 has no conserved phenylalanine or tryptophan at its end. The rearrangement links TRBV12-3 or TRBV12-4 to TRBJ2-3, with TRBD1 matching 8 bases. The CDR3 has 15 residues. This chain's CDR3 is CASSSGTGGTDTQYI. The CDR3 DNA reads as TGTGCCAGCAGCTCCGGGACAGGAGGCACAGACACGCAGTATATT.